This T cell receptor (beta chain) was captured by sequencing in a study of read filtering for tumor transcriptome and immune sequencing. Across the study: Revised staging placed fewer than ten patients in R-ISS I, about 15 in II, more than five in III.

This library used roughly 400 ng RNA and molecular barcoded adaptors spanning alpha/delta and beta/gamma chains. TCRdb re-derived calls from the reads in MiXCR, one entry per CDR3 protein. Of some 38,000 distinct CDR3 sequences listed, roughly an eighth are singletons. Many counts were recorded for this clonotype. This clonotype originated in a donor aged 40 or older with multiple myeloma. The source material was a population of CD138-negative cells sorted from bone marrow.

DNA for the CDR3: TGTGCCAGCAGCTTGGATGATACGCAGTATTTT. Translating gives CASSLDDTQYF. The genes are TRBV5-5 and TRBJ2-3; D is undetermined. The CDR3 consists of 11 residues. V shed 0 bases and J shed 6 bases, with 2 bases lying between them. The germline V gene encodes CDR1 SGHKS and CDR2 YYEKEE (reference sequence).